This T cell receptor (beta chain) was found in a study of T cells expressing NK-cell markers. For the study at large: Underlying the TCR beta repertoires were sorted CD3+CD56+NKG2C+, CD3+CD56+NKG2C- and CD3+CD56-NKG2C+ T cells. Seven HCMV-seropositive donors and one seronegative donor made up the eight sequenced donors.

TCRdb re-analyzed the 5' RACE reads; it lists each CDR3 protein once, without DNA. This table holds a few hundred thousand distinct CDR3 sequences. Broader study findings: For a handful of donors, these clonotypes were likewise the leading ones in the CD3+CD56-NKG2C+ fraction. Roughly six donors showed dominant NKG2C+ clonotypes comprising about 1.0-7.5% of their CD8+ T cells.

On this clonotype itself: Its antigen is unidentified.

The receptor was derived from a man between 18 and 69 years old in good health. The sample taken for sequencing was blood T cells: a sorted CD56 or NKG2C T cell subset, CD4+ or CD8+ T cells, or bulk PBMC T cells (not recorded which).

CDR3 region: CSVEEALDRDTQYF. The chain combines TRBV29-1 with TRBJ2-3; as DNA is missing, the TRBD2 call by TCRdb cannot be tested. Germline V gene sequence: CDR1 SQVTM, CDR2 ANQGSEA. The CDR3 length is 14 residues.